This T cell receptor beta chain was recorded in a study of chemoradiotherapy in HPV16-positive cancers. Trimming left V 2 bases short and J 4 bases short, with 11 bases between. Looked up from germline, CDR1 is GTSNPN and CDR2 is SVGIG (reference sequence). This CDR3 is built from 13 residues. The repertoire was sequenced with immunoSEQ multiplex PCR; TCRdb's copy has only in-frame clones and lacks some. The profile covers 9,000 to 13,000 clones, with over 60% appearing a single time and roughly 14% taken by the ten largest. This clone was detected a few times. The clonotype was recovered from a human donor with HPV-associated anogenital cancer. The V call is TRBV30, the J call TRBJ1-1; tentative D call: TRBD1 (5 bases). The source material was tumor tissue, sampled from a patient who underwent chemoradiotherapy. The CDR3 reads CAWSRGGPTEAFF. The CDR3 coding sequence is TGTGCCTGGAGTCGGGGCGGTCCCACTGAAGCTTTCTTT.